Each of the 13 T cell receptor beta chains below was sequenced from the same sample in a study of T cell changes during pregnancy in multiple sclerosis. Produced via immunoSEQ multiplex PCR; TCRdb's table is partial and in-frame only. The table includes 25,000 to 30,000 clones, around 90% detected once. Source: CD4+ T cells from peripheral blood mononuclear cells, taken in the first trimester of pregnancy. The receptors here all came from a female donor in good health, enrolled as a control in a pregnancy study.

The count of this clone is one. The chain links TRBV11-2 to TRBJ2-1; 11 bases match TRBD2. Germline-derived CDR1 and CDR2 are SGHAT and FQNNGV. The length of the CDR3 is 15 residues. Unmatched junction bases numbered 4, after V lost 3 bases and J lost 6 bases. The CDR3 here is CASSLTSGATNEQFF. The CDR3 DNA reads as TGTGCCAGCAGCTTGACTAGCGGGGCCACCAATGAGCAGTTCTTC.

The V call is TRBV28, the J call TRBJ2-3; possible D gene TRBD2, 7 bases. Per the germline V gene, CDR1 is MDHEN and CDR2 is SYDVKM. With 5 bases removed from V and 8 bases from J, the gap between germline ends came to 20 bases. CDR3 length equals 15 residues. The CDR3 DNA reads as TGTGCCAGCAGTCGGGGCGGGGGCGGGTTTGGTACGCAGTATTTT. Its protein product is CASSRGGGGFGTQYF. Full variable domain (missing parts from reference TRBV28 and TRBJ2-3): DVKVTQSSRYLVKRTGEKVFLECVQDMDHENMFWYRQDPGLGLRLIYFSYDVKMKEKGDIPEGYSVSREKKERFSLILESASTNQTSMYLCASSRGGGGFGTQYFGPGTRLTVL.

The rearrangement uses TRBV2 and TRBJ2-4, with 7 positions matching TRBD2. J lost 0 bases, V lost 5 bases, and 10 bases had no gene match. Germline V gene sequence: CDR1 SNHLY, CDR2 FYNNEI. The CDR3 has 17 residues. The CDR3 loop reads CASSPLGGGLAKNIQYF. Written as DNA, the CDR3 is TGTGCCAGCAGTCCCCTGGGGGGGGGACTAGCCAAAAACATTCAGTACTTC.

The rearrangement uses TRBV5-1 and TRBJ2-5, with 10 positions matching TRBD2. J was trimmed by 5 bases and V by 0 bases; bases with no gene match: 4. The CDR3 is 15 amino acids. CDR1 and CDR2 from the germline V gene are SGHRS and YFSETQ. CDR3 loop: CASSLGASGSETQYF. In nucleotides, the CDR3 is TGCGCCAGCAGCTTGGGGGCTAGCGGGAGCGAGACCCAGTACTTC.

The CDR3 here is CASSLYRLAGVQQYF. DNA of the CDR3: TGTGCCAGCAGTTTATACCGACTAGCGGGAGTTCAACAGTATTTT. The V call is TRBV27, the J call TRBJ2-3; 12 bases match TRBD2. This CDR3 region has 15 residues. From germline, CDR1 is MNHEY and CDR2 SMNVEV (reference sequence). V trimming: 1 base; J trimming: 12 bases; junction bases outside the gene matches: 8.

The chain links TRBV10-3 to TRBJ2-7; unclear D gene. Per germline, CDR1 ENHRY and CDR2 SYGVKD. Trimming cost V 3 bases and J 1 base, with 13 bases left between them. The CDR3 is 15 amino acids. CDR3 nucleotides: TGTGCCATCAGTGACGGAGAGATTACATCCTACGAGCAGTACTTC. It is translated as CAISDGEITSYEQYF.

This rearrangement joins TRBV28 to TRBJ2-1; 7 nucleotides match TRBD1. J lost 4 bases, V lost 8 bases, and 8 bases had no gene match. Germline lookup yields CDR1 MDHEN and CDR2 SYDVKM. The CDR3 spans 14 residues. CDR3 DNA: TGTGCCAGCCTCGACAGGGCACTTTACAATGAGCAGTTCTTC. Translated: CASLDRALYNEQFF.

The chain recombines TRBV27 with TRBJ2-2; 8 bases map to TRBD2. The CDR3 has 15 residues. The germline V gene has CDR1 MNHEY and CDR2 SMNVEV (reference sequence). V trimming: 6 bases; J trimming: 4 bases; junction bases outside the gene matches: 7. DNA of the CDR3: TGTGCCAGCAGGCGAACGGGAGGGCCCACCGGGGAGCTGTTTTTT. It translates to CASRRTGGPTGELFF.

This clone came up a few times. The rearrangement links TRBV5-5 to TRBJ2-5; 8 bases agree with TRBD2. With 2 bases clipped from V and 1 base from J, the junction kept 4 bases outside the gene matches. The CDR3 extends over 15 amino acids. Germline V CDR1 and CDR2: SGHKS, YYEKEE (reference sequence). The CDR3 nucleotides are TGTGCCAGCAGCTTCAGCGGGAGCCCCCAAGAGACCCAGTACTTC. Amino acid sequence: CASSFSGSPQETQYF.

V usage is TRBV5-1 and J usage is TRBJ2-5, with 11 bases lining up with TRBD2. J gave up 4 bases and V 5 bases, and 4 bases lay outside the gene matches. Per germline, CDR1 SGHRS and CDR2 YFSETQ. There are 14 residues in the CDR3. The CDR3 sequence is CASRTGTSGETQYF. The CDR3 nucleotides read TGCGCCAGCAGGACCGGGACTAGCGGAGAGACCCAGTACTTC. Complete variable domain (other parts from reference TRBV5-1 and TRBJ2-5): KAGVTQTPRYLIKTRGQQVTLSCSPISGHRSVSWYQQTPGQGLQFLFEYFSETQRNKGNFPGRFSGRQFSNSRSEMNVSTLELGDSALYLCASRTGTSGETQYFGPGTRLLVL.

The gene calls are TRBV5-1 and TRBJ2-1; TRBD2 aligns across 11 bases. Germline loops: CDR1 SGHRS, CDR2 YFSETQ. This CDR3 spans 19 amino acids. J was trimmed by 5 bases and V by 0 bases; bases with no gene match: 13. The CDR3 sequence is CASSLVGSGRARFHNEQFF. In nucleotides, the CDR3 is TGCGCCAGCAGCTTGGTAGGTAGCGGGAGGGCCAGGTTCCACAATGAGCAGTTCTTC.

The rearrangement joins TRBV30 to TRBJ1-4; 7 nucleotides agree with TRBD1. Germline CDR1 GTSNPN, CDR2 SVGIG (reference sequence). The CDR3 consists of 16 residues. V gave up 1 base and J gave up 10 bases; unmatched junction bases: 15. The CDR3 sequence is CAWSASMTGLGGKLFF. In DNA form, the CDR3 reads TGTGCCTGGAGTGCTTCAATGACAGGGTTGGGGGGAAAACTGTTTTTT.

The chain is built from TRBV5-1 and TRBJ2-2; D remains ambiguous. V dropped 0 bases and J dropped 1 base, with 7 bases sitting between them. Germline V gene data show CDR1 as SGHRS and CDR2 as YFSETQ. This CDR3 comprises 15 residues. CDR3 in DNA: TGCGCCAGCAGCTTGGAGACGGGGAACACCGGGGAGCTGTTTTTT. Its protein is CASSLETGNTGELFF.